The sequence of this TCR beta chain was determined in a study of T cells in localized non-small cell lung cancer. Germline loops: CDR1 MRHNA, CDR2 SNTAGT. V lost 0 bases to trimming and J lost 8 bases, with 10 bases between them. The CDR3 spans 13 residues. The sample holds a few counts of this clone. Antigen unknown. Points from the study as a whole: As only one tumor region underwent sequencing, heterogeneity remains possible. Adjacent uninvolved lung had the highest clonality, suggesting focused antigen responses. The appearance of a median approximately 55 of the top 100 tumor clones was seen in adjacent lung. Prolonged overall survival went with higher T cell density in the blood.

Using immunoSEQ multiplex PCR, the repertoire was profiled, and TCRdb retains in-frame clones only, with some absent. This table holds roughly 48,000 clones, roughly 80% found once. The chain carries TRBV6-4 and TRBJ1-1; D not certain. The sample consisted of peripheral blood, taken before any cancer treatment. This receptor was identified in a man aged 35-75 years with stage I squamous cell lung carcinoma. CDR3 in amino acids: CASSDSPNSEAFF. The CDR3 coding sequence is TGTGCCAGCAGTGACTCGCCCAACAGCGAAGCTTTCTTT.